The rows below give T cell receptor beta chains drawn from one sample of a study of naive and memory T cell subsets. TCRdb redid the calling of the UMI-ligation and nested PCR reads with MiXCR, one entry per CDR3 protein. In the table there are 120,000 to 150,000 distinct CDR3 sequences, approximately 17% of which are singletons. Sequencing was performed on naive CD4+ T cells from blood. The receptors were sampled from a human donor in good health. CDR3s include the opening cysteine and the closing phenylalanine or tryptophan. D genes are given only for firm matches. Rows give clone size only sometimes, using once, few, many, or a class for an expanded clone.

size	V	J	D	CDR3
NA	TRBV4-1	TRBJ2-5	TRBD2	CASSEGLAGGRETQYF
NA	TRBV6-5	TRBJ2-1	TRBD2	CASTRKGGPVSYNEQFF
NA	TRBV20-1	TRBJ2-1	NA	CSARLTSSYNEQFF
few	TRBV9	TRBJ2-7	NA	CASSVASGQLYEQYF
NA	TRBV27	TRBJ2-7	TRBD1	CASSPEQGAGNRNEQYF
NA	TRBV28	TRBJ2-7	TRBD2	CASSAGNPIGLANSYEQYF
NA	TRBV5-1	TRBJ2-3	NA	CASSSEGHTLPDTQYF
few	TRBV10-3	TRBJ2-1	TRBD2	CAISESQAGGYNEQFF
few	TRBV12-3/TRBV12-4	TRBJ2-1	TRBD2	CASTWGSGRDNEQFF
NA	TRBV2	TRBJ1-5	NA	CASTIERPFYSNQPQHF
NA	TRBV6-2/TRBV6-3	TRBJ1-2	NA	CASSYSAWTDLYGYTF
few	TRBV15	TRBJ1-3	NA	CATSRDRAGNTIYF
NA	TRBV11-2	TRBJ2-7	NA	CASSLSSGSYEQYF
few	TRBV29-1	TRBJ2-1	TRBD2	CSVEDPSGSSLYNEQFF
few	TRBV12-3/TRBV12-4	TRBJ2-1	NA	CASSSGRPGRYNEQFF
NA	TRBV12-3/TRBV12-4	TRBJ1-1	TRBD1	CASSLEPGQLNTEAFF
few	TRBV5-4	TRBJ2-3	TRBD2	CASSLAGGRTDTQYF
NA	TRBV7-9	TRBJ1-1	NA	CASSSREGLITEAFF
few	TRBV20-1	TRBJ2-2	NA	CSVGGEVPGELFF
NA	TRBV29-1	TRBJ1-5	TRBD1	CSVNLAGGGQPQHF
NA	TRBV18	TRBJ2-7	TRBD2	CASSPRLAGDLWEQYF
NA	TRBV5-5	TRBJ1-5	NA	CASSFWGGSNQPQHF
few	TRBV12-3/TRBV12-4	TRBJ1-2	NA	CASSFLQGSYGYTF
few	TRBV18	TRBJ2-1	NA	CASSPDIEGNEQFF
few	TRBV12-3/TRBV12-4	TRBJ1-2	NA	CASSYEAGGYTF
few	TRBV24-1	TRBJ2-3	TRBD1	CATSDWRRGSRTQYF
NA	TRBV3-1	TRBJ2-7	NA	CASSLSATGLYEQYF
NA	TRBV14	TRBJ2-2	TRBD1	CASSQERTGKNTGELFF
NA	TRBV7-6	TRBJ2-7	NA	CASSQYPDSDEGEQYF
few	TRBV14	TRBJ1-1	NA	CASSPREHRNTEAFF
few	TRBV3-1	TRBJ2-3	NA	CASSHAPRRGGTDTQYF
few	TRBV19	TRBJ2-2	NA	CASSIRGFTGELFF
NA	TRBV27	TRBJ2-3	NA	CASSTRRQSTDTQYF
few	TRBV18	TRBJ2-1	NA	CASSPPNGQFGEQFF
NA	TRBV12-3/TRBV12-4	TRBJ1-4	NA	CASRGRSLGEKLFF
NA	TRBV6-5	TRBJ1-5	NA	CASSENRVRPSDQPQHF
NA	TRBV15	TRBJ2-7	NA	CATSRDRLAIYEQYF
once	TRBV6-5	TRBJ1-2	TRBD1	CASTRQGNYGYTF
NA	TRBV29-1	TRBJ1-2	NA	CSVELSGPYGYTF
NA	TRBV20-1	TRBJ1-2	TRBD1	CSASGTGENYGYTF
NA	TRBV20-1	TRBJ2-7	NA	CSASRAGLSSYEQYF
few	TRBV6-5	TRBJ1-5	NA	CASSYFPGPNQPQHF
NA	TRBV7-2	TRBJ2-5	NA	CASSLTRRETQYF
NA	TRBV20-1	TRBJ1-1	TRBD1	CSASGDRVGTEAFF
many	TRBV28	TRBJ1-1	NA	CASSSAQATNTEAFF
NA	TRBV5-1	TRBJ1-5	NA	CASSLGPGGNQPQHF
many	TRBV9	TRBJ1-5	NA	CASSVGGADQPQHF
NA	TRBV27	TRBJ2-7	TRBD1	CASSRRTGETYEQYF
NA	TRBV30	TRBJ1-5	TRBD1	CAWSADRGSGNQPQHF
NA	TRBV11-2	TRBJ2-3	NA	CASSLVTGASTDTQYF
NA	TRBV27	TRBJ2-6	NA	CASSFSRPLGGANVLTF
few	TRBV5-4	TRBJ1-4	TRBD1	CASSLDGTGDEKLFF
NA	TRBV2	TRBJ2-3	NA	CASNDKRFTDTQYF
few	TRBV5-4	TRBJ2-3	NA	CASRARTNRTDTQYF